This T cell receptor (beta chain) is drawn from a study of cytomegalovirus exposure and HLA in healthy donors (dated by TCRdb to about 2017). As for the study more broadly: An earlier analysis of a few hundred of the donors reported 276 Gb of sequence data and 117 million unique TCR beta sequences obtained from about 179 million T cells. In the later analysis, no new phenotypic data were used to find candidate immune exposures; instead, reliance was placed on TCR beta sequences and their occurrence across donors. Both class I and class II loci were covered by HLA typing, at four-digit resolution. All discovery cohort repertoires had been generated on a single sequencing platform. Using immunosequencing, the study profiled T cell repertoires from fewer than 850 subjects and related those repertoires to cytomegalovirus serostatus. In a later genetic analysis, genome-wide SNP genotypes for about 55% of the roughly 670 donors were used, and that subset was treated as a discovery cohort. An early release that covered around 590 HLA-typed donors contained 250 to 350 gigabases of sequencing data and 70 million to 100 million unique TCR sequences. Roughly 5 DR-DQ haplotypes were handled as single units for association and clustering, since linkage in the cohort was strong. A later analysis re-analyzed previously published TCR beta repertoires from approximately 700 donors and added high-resolution HLA genotyping to study TCR occurrence patterns. The aim of the study was to test whether cataloging public T cell receptors could identify signatures of past pathogen exposure. The study combined high-throughput TCR immunosequencing, statistical association of individual TCRs with disease status, and machine learning to predict cytomegalovirus infection status. Besides the first cohort of roughly 660 subjects, a separate validation cohort made up of 120 different subjects was used. The genetic ancestry cluster associated with self-reported Caucasian donors included roughly 84% of the 398 genotyped donors. Among around 400 genotyped donors of the cohort, an average of around 240,000 unique TCR beta nucleotide sequences was sequenced per donor, of which roughly 18% were non-productive. Donor age, sex, ethnicity and CMV serostatus were collected together with the repertoire data. An earlier analysis of 587 of the donors used high-throughput TCR beta sequencing to judge whether each TCR beta V gene segment behaved as functional or pseudogenic. Typing coverage differed by locus: A, B, C, DRB1 and DQB1 were typed in roughly 629-630 donors, DQA1 in about 510, DPA1 in roughly 590, and DPB1 in 400 to 490. Results and caveats for the whole study, not just this receptor: Because HLA typing was unavailable for some donors at each locus, only the typed subset was used in association tests. CMV serostatus was the only immune exposure information available for the cohort. Most TCR sequences were observed very rarely across donors, whereas some public TCRs were present in many individuals. Roughly uniform sequencing depth across donors was assumed in presence/absence analyses, although this assumption may not hold. In a later analysis, the rate of TCR association differed among HLA loci, with DRB1 alleles having the most associated TCRs and HLA-C alleles having the fewest. A later genetic analysis associated a missense DCLRE1C variant with V-gene and J-gene trimming of TCR beta chains, and an independent cohort replicated the association. A further reported finding was that TCR beta sequences accurately predicted the HLA-A and HLA-B alleles for most subjects in the first cohort. Only TCR beta chains were sequenced in this cohort, and the absence of alpha or paired-chain data limited detectable features. The study gave a list of about 150 TCR beta chains associated with cytomegalovirus. Assigning TCR associations to individual alleles was difficult when HLA alleles, especially DR and DQ, strongly co-occurred. Some IMGT-functional V segments, including TRBV6-2 and TRBV6-3, could not be distinguished by the 87-base-pair reads and were therefore excluded. According to a later analysis, most CMV-associated TCR beta chains appeared to be HLA-restricted, and the HLA associations seemed to be driven largely by CMV exposure. In vitro tests confirmed that three of the cytomegalovirus-associated TCR beta chains recognize cytomegalovirus antigens. According to a later genetic analysis, donors in an Asian-associated ancestry cluster had fewer N-insertions in productive TCRs than the approximately 690-donor mean. Specific HLA alleles were associated with around 18,000 TCR beta sequences at a false discovery rate of 0.05 in a later analysis. According to a later analysis, parvovirus B19, influenza, CMV and Epstein-Barr virus appeared linked to several top co-occurrence clusters. Correlated functional status among segregating V segments might reflect linkage disequilibrium, but an unknown experimental factor could not be ruled out. In an earlier analysis of some 640 of the donors, most TCR beta V segments were observed in productive rearrangements about 87% or about 30% of the time, broadly matching IMGT annotations. The classifier was reported to diagnose cytomegalovirus status with high specificity and sensitivity in both the original and validation cohorts. The earlier analysis of about 600 of the donors excluded approximately 15 rarely observed V segments, including chromosome 9 orphons, because counts were too low. A cluster of highly shared sequence variants was judged likely to be a technical artifact of the sequencing pipeline. The authors suggested that the approach could potentially be generalized to other disease states and immunological phenotypes. Compared with equally common non-associated chains, HLA-associated TCR beta chains in a later analysis were more clonally expanded and had lower generation probabilities.

The cohort comprised fewer than 750 healthy bone marrow donors. All cohort members were sampled while nominally healthy, although unrecorded immune exposures were likely present. The donor tested CMV seronegative and was one of the 352 seronegative cohort members. A peripheral blood sample was collected from each donor, and TCR beta sequencing was performed on peripheral blood mononuclear cells. Genomic DNA extraction from the blood cell samples was performed with the Qiagen DNeasy Blood Extraction Kit. Receptor amplification or capture employed the immunoSEQ multiplex PCR assay. For the multiplex PCR, a mixture combining 60 forward primers for TCR Vbeta segments and 13 reverse primers for TCR Jbeta segments was used. The CDR3 region of rearranged TCR beta genes was amplified from genomic DNA with a multiplex PCR assay. The amplified TCR beta libraries were sequenced on the Illumina HiSeq System as 87-base-pair reads. Processing in the source paper ran as follows. In a later analysis, roughly 80 million unique TCR beta chains were counted across the approximately 670 repertoires, and roughly 11 million of these chains were shared by at least two donors. Raw reads were error-corrected and collapsed into unique sequences by a nearest-neighbor algorithm in which closely related sequences were merged to remove PCR and sequencing errors. Alignment of CDR3 sequences to IMGT reference sequences was used to assign V, D and J gene segments. Each retained sequence needed at least a six-nucleotide match to both a V gene segment and a J gene segment. A rearrangement counted as productive if the CDR3 had no stop codons and remained in frame with V and J, and every other rearrangement counted as non-productive. CDR3 was defined according to IMGT convention as the region running from the second conserved V-encoded cysteine to the conserved J-encoded phenylalanine. Sequences without an unambiguous match to a single V gene segment were excluded from the earlier analysis of 587 of the donors. In an earlier analysis of 587 of the donors, V segments were called functional above 56.7% productive rearrangements and were called segregating when the between-donor standard deviation exceeded 5%. To diagnose cytomegalovirus status from the catalog of TCR beta chain sequences, a statistical classification framework was built. In a later analysis, TCR nucleotide sequences were compared against IMGT/GENE-DB human TR gene sequences so that V and J genes could be assigned. In a later analysis, CDR3 sequences and most-parsimonious VDJ recombination scenarios were assigned using the TCRdist pipeline. In a later analysis, each TCR beta chain was defined by its CDR3 amino acid sequence together with its V-gene family, and reads lacking a unique V-gene family were excluded. A later analysis removed 550 to 650 highly shared, low-generation-probability nucleotide sequences to deal with suspected cross-contamination and a sequencing artifact. In a later analysis, a clonal expansion index was calculated for each public chain from normalized within-repertoire ranks of inferred template counts. Generation probabilities in a later analysis came from a VDJ recombination model fitted to out-of-frame rearrangements, and those results were checked against IGoR. A later analysis scored TCR-TCR, TCR-HLA and TCR-CMV co-occurrence with hypergeometric tests, applying a repertoire-size bias correction to TCR pairs. To estimate false discovery rates, a later analysis permuted the HLA or CMV assignments 20 times. In a later analysis, co-occurring TCRs were grouped using DBSCAN, with TCRdist sequence similarity added in when clustering inside HLA-allele-positive subsets. Co-occurrence clustering excluded repertoires with fewer than 30,000 or more than 120,000 public chains, plus five with anomalous nucleotide sharing. In its TCRdb copy, this immuneACCESS table keeps in-frame sequences only and misses some clones. Where compared with another copy, unresolved V genes explain less than half of these, and the others have no known cause. For V, J and clone size, that table is used; D and trimming come from the DNA. The sample records approximately 100,000 clones, over 65% of which are singletons. Of the sample, about 3.8% is held by the ten largest clones.

Taken from the germline V gene, the CDR1 and CDR2 loops are KGHSH and LQKENI. After removal of 4 bases from V and 7 bases from J, the junction retains 5 bases not matched to a gene. Its CDR3 holds 14 amino acids, cysteine through phenylalanine. Only the CDR3 DNA stays, 42 bases, in frame from base 1. Comment on this clone: Its specific antigen is unknown. Base qualities are not at hand, and no much larger clone is one base apart.

The chain uses TRBV18 and TRBJ2-1; TRBD1 agrees with 9 junctional bases. Sequencing used PBMCs. This TCR came from a man aged 25 to 45 in good health and CMV-seronegative. The DNA is TGTGCCAGCTCACTGGGACAGGGCGGAAATGAGCAGTTCTTC. It translates as CASSLGQGGNEQFF.